This T cell receptor beta chain stems from a study of pediatric ulcerative colitis. The CDR3 is 14 residues long. Germline V gene data show CDR1 as MRHNA and CDR2 as SNTAGT. Trimming at V came to 3 bases and at J to 3 bases, leaving 1 base not matched to a gene. The assay was run at survey level. Assay used: immunoSEQ multiplex PCR; TCRdb lists only in-frame clones, some missing. The sample contains about 36,000 clones, 83% of which appear only once. What was sequenced was blood. This receptor was identified in a girl aged 10 to 17 with moderate ulcerative colitis. The V call is TRBV6-4, the J call TRBJ2-2; TRBD2 matches at 7 bases. This CDR3 reads CASSEGRDTGELFF. CDR3 nucleotide sequence: TGTGCCAGCAGTGAGGGGAGGGACACCGGGGAGCTGTTTTTT.